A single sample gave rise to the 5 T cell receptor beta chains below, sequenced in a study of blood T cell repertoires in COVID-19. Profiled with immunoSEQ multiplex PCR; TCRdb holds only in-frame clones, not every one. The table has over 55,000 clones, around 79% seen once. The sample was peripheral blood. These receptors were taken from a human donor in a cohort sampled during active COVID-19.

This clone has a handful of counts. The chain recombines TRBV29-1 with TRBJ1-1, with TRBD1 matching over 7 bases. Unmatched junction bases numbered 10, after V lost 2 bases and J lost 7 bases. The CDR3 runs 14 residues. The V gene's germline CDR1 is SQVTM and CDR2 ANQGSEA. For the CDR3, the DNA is TGCAGCGTTGAACTATCAGGCAGGGGGAATGAAGCTTTCTTT. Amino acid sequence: CSVELSGRGNEAFF.

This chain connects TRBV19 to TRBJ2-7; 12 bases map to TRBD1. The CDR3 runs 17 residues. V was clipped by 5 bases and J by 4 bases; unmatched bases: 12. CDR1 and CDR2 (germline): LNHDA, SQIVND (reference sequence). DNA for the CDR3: TGTGCCAGTAGTGTAACAGGGACAGGGGGCGCATCTTACGAGCAGTACTTC. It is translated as CASSVTGTGGASYEQYF.

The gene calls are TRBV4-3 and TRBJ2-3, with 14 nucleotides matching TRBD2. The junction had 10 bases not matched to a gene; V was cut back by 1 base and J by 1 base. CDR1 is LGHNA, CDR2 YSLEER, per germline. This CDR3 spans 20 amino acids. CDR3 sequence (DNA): TGCGCCAGCAGCCAAGTTGGGAAGACTAGCGGGGGGGCCCGCACAGATACGCAGTATTTT. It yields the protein CASSQVGKTSGGARTDTQYF.

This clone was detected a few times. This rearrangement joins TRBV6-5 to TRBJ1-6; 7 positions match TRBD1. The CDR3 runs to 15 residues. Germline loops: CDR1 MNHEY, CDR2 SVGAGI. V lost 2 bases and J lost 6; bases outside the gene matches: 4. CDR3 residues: CASSYLRQGNSPLHF. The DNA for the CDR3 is TGTGCCAGCAGTTACCTCAGACAGGGTAATTCACCCCTCCACTTT.

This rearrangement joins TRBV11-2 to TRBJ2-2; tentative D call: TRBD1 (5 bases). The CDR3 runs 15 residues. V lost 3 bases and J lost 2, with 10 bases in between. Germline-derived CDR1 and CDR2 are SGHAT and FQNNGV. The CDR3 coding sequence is TGTGCCAGCAGCTTCCTTAGGGGTAACACCGGGGAGCTGTTTTTT. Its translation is CASSFLRGNTGELFF.